Following are 12 T cell receptor beta chains from one sample sequenced in a study of CD8+ T cells in alopecia areata. cDNA reverse transcribed from extracted RNA served as the sequencing template. Some clones are missing from TCRdb's copy, which holds only in-frame ones; the method was immunoSEQ multiplex PCR. Among about 130,000 clones listed, 58% were seen once. The source was CD4+ T cells sorted from blood, collected at week 0. These TCRs come from a human donor with alopecia areata.

Here the CDR3 reads CASSLAVGQADTQYF. The CDR3 coding sequence is TGCGCCAGCAGCTTGGCGGTAGGACAGGCGGATACGCAGTATTTT. The chain combines TRBV5-1 with TRBJ2-3; 7 positions match TRBD1. J lost 6 bases, V lost 0 bases, and 7 bases had no gene match. The CDR3 loop spans 15 amino acids. Germline CDR1 SGHRS, CDR2 YFSETQ.

This clone came up a few times. The genes are TRBV13 and TRBJ2-7; either TRBD1 or TRBD2 may fit D (5 bases each). V was cut by 5 bases and J by 9 bases, with 17 bases left in between. From germline, CDR1 is PRHDT and CDR2 FYEKMQ (reference sequence). This CDR3 comprises 13 residues. The CDR3 bases are TGTGCCAGCAGCCCGATCGGGGCAAGAAGGCAGTACTTC. Protein product: CASSPIGARRQYF.

V usage is TRBV14 and J usage is TRBJ2-1, with D maybe TRBD1 (6 bases). Trimming left V 4 bases short and J 5 bases short, with 9 bases between. This CDR3 comprises 13 residues. Germline CDR1 reads SGHDN; CDR2 reads FVKESK. The CDR3: CASSRTANNEQFF. The CDR3 DNA reads as TGTGCCAGCAGCCGGACAGCTAACAATGAGCAGTTCTTC.

CDR3 sequence reads: CASSSQGVLMNTEAFF. CDR3 DNA sequence: TGTGCCAGCTCATCCCAGGGGGTACTCATGAACACTGAAGCTTTCTTT. The chain carries TRBV18 and TRBJ1-1; 7 bases are shared with TRBD1. Germline V gene data show CDR1 as KGHSH and CDR2 as LQKENI. CDR3 length equals 16 residues. Trimming at V came to 5 bases and at J to 0 bases, leaving 9 bases not matched to a gene.

This clone appeared a few times. The CDR3 sequence: CASSLVKGLNEQFF. The DNA for the CDR3 is TGTGCCAGCAGCTTAGTAAAAGGCCTTAATGAGCAGTTCTTC. This chain links TRBV7-9 with TRBJ2-1; D is unclear. From germline, CDR1 is SEHNR and CDR2 FQNEAQ (reference sequence). The CDR3 loop spans 14 amino acids. V gave up 1 base and J gave up 7 bases, with 11 bases separating them.

Turning to this clone: The sample holds other DNA sequences that translate to the same CDR3. The chain employs TRBV18 and TRBJ2-5; D is undetermined. Deletions cut 3 bases from V and 5 bases from J, with 4 bases between. The CDR3 has 11 residues. In germline, CDR1 is KGHSH, CDR2 LQKENI. CDR3 sequence: CASSPGETQYF. The CDR3 DNA is TGTGCCAGCTCACCGGGGGAGACCCAGTACTTC. Looking up the rest from reference TRBV18 and TRBJ2-5 gives the full variable domain: NAGVMQNPRHLVRRRGQEARLRCSPMKGHSHVYWYRQLPEEGLKFMVYLQKENIIDESGMPKERFSAEFPKEGPSILRIQQVVRGDSAAYFCASSPGETQYFGPGTRLLVL.

The chain uses TRBV25-1 and TRBJ2-1; D is undetermined. CDR1 and CDR2 (germline): MGHDK, SYGVNS. V lost 5 bases to trimming and J lost 4 bases, with 3 bases between them. This CDR3 region has 11 residues. In nucleotides, the CDR3 is TGTGCCAGCAGTAGGTACAATGAGCAGTTCTTC. It encodes CASSRYNEQFF.

This chain links TRBV4-1 with TRBJ2-1; 14 nucleotides agree with TRBD2. V trimming: 0 bases; J trimming: 10 bases; junction bases outside the gene matches: 17. The CDR3 spans 20 residues. CDR1 is MGHRA, CDR2 YSYEKL, per germline. CDR3 DNA sequence: TGCGCCAGCAGCCAAGAATTGGGACTAGCGGGAGCAACGCTATTTTCGGAGCAGTTCTTC. It is translated as CASSQELGLAGATLFSEQFF.

The V and J genes are TRBV5-1 and TRBJ2-3, with TRBD1 as a possible D gene (6 bases). V lost 2 bases and J lost 6, with 13 bases in between. The CDR3 has 14 amino acids. Germline V gene data show CDR1 as SGHRS and CDR2 as YFSETQ. CDR3 coding DNA: TGCGCCAGCAGCTTTAGACAGGAAGGGGATACGCAGTATTTT. Protein product: CASSFRQEGDTQYF.

This clone showed up just a few times. The rearrangement joins TRBV5-1 to TRBJ2-6, with a possible D match to TRBD2 (6 bases). With 3 bases removed from V and 4 bases from J, the gap between germline ends came to 11 bases. CDR1 is SGHRS, CDR2 YFSETQ, per germline. The CDR3 runs 15 residues. CDR3 loop: CASSSGGTGANVLTF. In DNA, the CDR3 is TGCGCCAGCAGCTCCGGGGGAACCGGGGCCAACGTCCTGACTTTC. The whole variable domain, remainder taken from reference TRBV5-1 and TRBJ2-6, is KAGVTQTPRYLIKTRGQQVTLSCSPISGHRSVSWYQQTPGQGLQFLFEYFSETQRNKGNFPGRFSGRQFSNSRSEMNVSTLELGDSALYLCASSSGGTGANVLTFGAGSRLTVL.

The chain is built from TRBV5-1 and TRBJ1-5, with 9 bases that match TRBD1. This CDR3 contains 15 residues. In germline, CDR1 is SGHRS, CDR2 YFSETQ. With 2 bases clipped from V and 3 bases from J, the junction kept 3 bases outside the gene matches. The CDR3 DNA reads as TGCGCCAGCAGCTTCACAGGGGGCGACAATCAGCCCCAGCATTTT. This codes for CASSFTGGDNQPQHF.

The J gene is TRBJ2-2, the V gene TRBV18; the D gene is possibly TRBD2 (5 bases). V dropped 5 bases and J dropped 5 bases, with 12 bases sitting between them. CDR3 length: 14 residues. The germline V gene encodes CDR1 KGHSH and CDR2 LQKENI. The CDR3 loop is CASSVGPGTGELFF. In DNA form, the CDR3 reads TGTGCCAGCTCAGTCGGGCCGGGGACCGGGGAGCTGTTTTTT. The whole variable domain, filled in from reference TRBV18 and TRBJ2-2, reads NAGVMQNPRHLVRRRGQEARLRCSPMKGHSHVYWYRQLPEEGLKFMVYLQKENIIDESGMPKERFSAEFPKEGPSILRIQQVVRGDSAAYFCASSVGPGTGELFFGEGSRLTVL.